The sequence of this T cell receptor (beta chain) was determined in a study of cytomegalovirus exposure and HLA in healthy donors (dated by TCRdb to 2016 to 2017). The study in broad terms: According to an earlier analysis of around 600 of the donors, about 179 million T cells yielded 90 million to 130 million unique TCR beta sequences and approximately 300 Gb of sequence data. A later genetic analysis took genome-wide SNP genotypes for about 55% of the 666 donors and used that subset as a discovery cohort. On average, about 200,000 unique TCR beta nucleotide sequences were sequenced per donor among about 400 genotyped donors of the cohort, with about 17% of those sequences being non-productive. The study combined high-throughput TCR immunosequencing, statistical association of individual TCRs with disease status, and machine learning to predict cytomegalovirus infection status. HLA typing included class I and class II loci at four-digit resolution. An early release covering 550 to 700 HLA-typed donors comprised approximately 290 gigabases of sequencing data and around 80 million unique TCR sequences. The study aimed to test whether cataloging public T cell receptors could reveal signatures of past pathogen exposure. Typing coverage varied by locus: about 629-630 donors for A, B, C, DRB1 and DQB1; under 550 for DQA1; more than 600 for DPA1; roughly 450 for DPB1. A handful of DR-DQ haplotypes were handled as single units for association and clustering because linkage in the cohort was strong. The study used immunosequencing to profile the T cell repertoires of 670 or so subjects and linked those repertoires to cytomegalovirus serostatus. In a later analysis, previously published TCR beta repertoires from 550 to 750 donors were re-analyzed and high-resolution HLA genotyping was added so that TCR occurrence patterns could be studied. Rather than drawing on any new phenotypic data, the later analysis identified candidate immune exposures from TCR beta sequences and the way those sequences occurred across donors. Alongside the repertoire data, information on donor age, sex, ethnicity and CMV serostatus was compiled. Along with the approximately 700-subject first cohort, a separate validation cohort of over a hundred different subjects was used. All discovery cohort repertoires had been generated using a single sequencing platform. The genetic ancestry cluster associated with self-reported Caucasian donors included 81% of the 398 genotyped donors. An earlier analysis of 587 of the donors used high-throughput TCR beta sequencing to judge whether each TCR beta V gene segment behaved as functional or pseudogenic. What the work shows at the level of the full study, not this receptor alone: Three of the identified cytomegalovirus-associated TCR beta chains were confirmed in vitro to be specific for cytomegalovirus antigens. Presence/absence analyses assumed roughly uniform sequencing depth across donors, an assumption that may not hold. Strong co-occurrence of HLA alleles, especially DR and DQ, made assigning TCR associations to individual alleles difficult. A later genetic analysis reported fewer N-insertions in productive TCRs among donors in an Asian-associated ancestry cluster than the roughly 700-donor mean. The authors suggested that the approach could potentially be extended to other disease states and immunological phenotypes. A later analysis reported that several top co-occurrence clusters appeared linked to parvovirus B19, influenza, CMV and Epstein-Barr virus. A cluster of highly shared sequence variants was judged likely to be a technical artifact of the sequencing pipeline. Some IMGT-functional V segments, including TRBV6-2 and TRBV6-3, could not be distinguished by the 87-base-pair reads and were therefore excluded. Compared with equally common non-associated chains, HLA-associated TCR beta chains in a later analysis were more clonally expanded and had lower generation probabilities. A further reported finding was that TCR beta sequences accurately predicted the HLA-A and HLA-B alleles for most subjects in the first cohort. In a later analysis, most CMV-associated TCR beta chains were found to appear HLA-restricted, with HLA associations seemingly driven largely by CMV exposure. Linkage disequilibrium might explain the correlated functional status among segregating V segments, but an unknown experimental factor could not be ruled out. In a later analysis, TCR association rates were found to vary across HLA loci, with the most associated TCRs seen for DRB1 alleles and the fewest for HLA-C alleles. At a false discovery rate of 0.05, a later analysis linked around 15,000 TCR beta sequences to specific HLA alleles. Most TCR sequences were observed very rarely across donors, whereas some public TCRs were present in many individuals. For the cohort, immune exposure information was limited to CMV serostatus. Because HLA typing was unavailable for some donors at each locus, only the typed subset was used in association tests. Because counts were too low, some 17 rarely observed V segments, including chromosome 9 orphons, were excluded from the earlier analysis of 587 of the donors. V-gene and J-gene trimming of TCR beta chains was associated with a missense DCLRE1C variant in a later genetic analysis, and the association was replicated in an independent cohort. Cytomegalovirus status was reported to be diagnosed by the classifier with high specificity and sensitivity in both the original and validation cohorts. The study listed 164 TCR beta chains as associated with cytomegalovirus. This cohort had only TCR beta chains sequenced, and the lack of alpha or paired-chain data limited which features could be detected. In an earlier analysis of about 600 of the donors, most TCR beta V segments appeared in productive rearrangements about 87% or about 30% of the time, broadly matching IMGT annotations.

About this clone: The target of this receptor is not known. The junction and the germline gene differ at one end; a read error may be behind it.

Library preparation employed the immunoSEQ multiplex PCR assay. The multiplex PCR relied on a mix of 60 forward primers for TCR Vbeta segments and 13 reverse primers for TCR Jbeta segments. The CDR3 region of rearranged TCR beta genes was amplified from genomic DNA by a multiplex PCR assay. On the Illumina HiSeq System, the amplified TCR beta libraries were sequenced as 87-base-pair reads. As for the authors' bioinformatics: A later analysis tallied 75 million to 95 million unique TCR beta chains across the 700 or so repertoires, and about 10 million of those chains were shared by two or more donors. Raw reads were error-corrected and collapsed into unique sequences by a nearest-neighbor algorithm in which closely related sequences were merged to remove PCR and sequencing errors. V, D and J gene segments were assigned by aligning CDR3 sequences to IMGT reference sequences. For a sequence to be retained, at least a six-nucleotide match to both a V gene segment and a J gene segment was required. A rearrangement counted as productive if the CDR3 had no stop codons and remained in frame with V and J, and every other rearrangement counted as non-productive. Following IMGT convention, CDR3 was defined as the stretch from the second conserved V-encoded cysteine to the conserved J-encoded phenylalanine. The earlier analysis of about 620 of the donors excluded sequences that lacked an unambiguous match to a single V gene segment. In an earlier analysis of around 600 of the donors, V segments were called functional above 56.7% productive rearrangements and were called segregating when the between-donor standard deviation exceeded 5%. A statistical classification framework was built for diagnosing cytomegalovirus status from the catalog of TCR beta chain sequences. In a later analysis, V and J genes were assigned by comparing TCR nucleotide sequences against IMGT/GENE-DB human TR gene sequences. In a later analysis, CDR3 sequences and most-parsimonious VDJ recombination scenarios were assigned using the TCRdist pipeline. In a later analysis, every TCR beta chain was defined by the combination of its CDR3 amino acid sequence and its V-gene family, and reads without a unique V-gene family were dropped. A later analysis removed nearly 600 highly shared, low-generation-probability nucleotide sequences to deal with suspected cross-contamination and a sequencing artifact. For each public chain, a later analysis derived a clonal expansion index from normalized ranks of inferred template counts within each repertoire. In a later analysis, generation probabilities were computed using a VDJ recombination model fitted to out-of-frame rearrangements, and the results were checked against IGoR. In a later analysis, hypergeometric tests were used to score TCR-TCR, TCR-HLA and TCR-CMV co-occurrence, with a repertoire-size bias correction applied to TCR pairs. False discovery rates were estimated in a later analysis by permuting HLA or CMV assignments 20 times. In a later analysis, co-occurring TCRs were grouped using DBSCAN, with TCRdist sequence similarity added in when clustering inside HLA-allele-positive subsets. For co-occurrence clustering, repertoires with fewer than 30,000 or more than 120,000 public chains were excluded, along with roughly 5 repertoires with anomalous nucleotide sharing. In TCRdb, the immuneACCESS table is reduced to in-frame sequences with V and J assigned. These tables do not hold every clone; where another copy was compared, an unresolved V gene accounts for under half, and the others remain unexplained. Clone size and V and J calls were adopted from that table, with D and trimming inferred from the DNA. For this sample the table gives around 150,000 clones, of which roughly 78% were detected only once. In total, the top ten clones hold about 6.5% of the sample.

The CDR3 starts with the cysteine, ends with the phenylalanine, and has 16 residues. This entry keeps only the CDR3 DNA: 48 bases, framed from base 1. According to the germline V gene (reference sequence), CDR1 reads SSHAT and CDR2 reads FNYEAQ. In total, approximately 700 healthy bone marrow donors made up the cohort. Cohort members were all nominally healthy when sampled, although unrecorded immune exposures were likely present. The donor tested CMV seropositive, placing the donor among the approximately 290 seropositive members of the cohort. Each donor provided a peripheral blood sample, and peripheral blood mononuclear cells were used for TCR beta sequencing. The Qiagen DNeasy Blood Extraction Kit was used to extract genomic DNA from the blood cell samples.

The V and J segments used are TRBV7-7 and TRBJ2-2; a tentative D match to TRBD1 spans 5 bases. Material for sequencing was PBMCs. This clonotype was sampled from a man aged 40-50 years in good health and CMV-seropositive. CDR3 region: CASSKHPGMNTGELFF. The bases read TGTGCTAGCAGCAAACATCCAGGGATGAACACCGGGGAGCTGTTTTTT.